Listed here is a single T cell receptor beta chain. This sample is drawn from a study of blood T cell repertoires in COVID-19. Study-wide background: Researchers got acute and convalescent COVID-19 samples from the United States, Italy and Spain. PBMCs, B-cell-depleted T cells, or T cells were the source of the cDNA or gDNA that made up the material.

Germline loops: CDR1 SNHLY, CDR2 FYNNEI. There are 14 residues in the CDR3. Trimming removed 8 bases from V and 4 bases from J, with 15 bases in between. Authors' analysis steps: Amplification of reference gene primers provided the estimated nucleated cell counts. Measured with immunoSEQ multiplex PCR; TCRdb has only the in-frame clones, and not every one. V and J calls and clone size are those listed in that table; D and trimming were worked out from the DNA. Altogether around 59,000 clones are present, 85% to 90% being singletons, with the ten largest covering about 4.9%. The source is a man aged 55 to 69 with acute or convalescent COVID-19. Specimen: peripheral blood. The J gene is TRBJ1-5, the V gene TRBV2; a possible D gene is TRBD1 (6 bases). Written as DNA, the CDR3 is TGTGCCAGCGCGCGGACAGCTTTAAATCAGCCCCAGCATTTT. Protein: CASARTALNQPQHF.